Each of the 10 T cell receptor beta chains below was sequenced from the same sample in a study of human T cells and chemical hapten exposure. TCRdb called the RACE reads again in MiXCR, with one record for every CDR3 protein. The table shows about 180,000 distinct CDR3 sequences, with almost 30% occurring only once. Time point meaning: pre-sensitization, week 0. As for treatment: therapeutic diphenylcyclopropenone sensitization with weekly scalp DPC. The source material was whole blood, sampled in connection with sensitization to the hapten diphenylcyclopropenone (DPC). These receptors all stem from a woman aged 25 to 39 with alopecia areata. Some clones in this sample may be carry-over from other donors' samples.

The chain couples TRBV2 to TRBJ1-3; no clear D. CDR3 length: 12 amino acids. Trimming shortened V by 3 bases and J by 9 bases, and 9 bases separated the two germline ends. Germline lookup yields CDR1 SNHLY and CDR2 FYNNEI. CDR3 in amino acids: CASSDGFGTIYF. CDR3 sequence (DNA): TGTGCCAGCAGTGACGGGTTTGGCACCATATATTTT.

This clonotype has a handful of counts. The J gene is TRBJ2-7, the V gene TRBV27, with D perhaps TRBD1 or TRBD2 (6 bases each). Germline CDR1 MNHEY, CDR2 SMNVEV (reference sequence). CDR3 length equals 14 residues. Deletions cut 5 bases from V and 1 base from J, with 12 bases between. This CDR3 is CASSLLGGSYEQYF. The DNA of the CDR3 is TGTGCCAGCAGTCTCCTAGGGGGGTCCTACGAGCAGTACTTC.

V usage is TRBV29-1 and J usage is TRBJ1-1, with TRBD1 matching over 8 bases. With V trimmed by 6 bases and J by 6 bases, 6 bases remained unmatched. Germline CDR1 SQVTM, CDR2 ANQGSEA. The CDR3 is 12 amino acids. DNA of the CDR3: TGCAGCGTGGGACAGGCAACGTCTGAAGCTTTCTTT. Its protein is CSVGQATSEAFF.

V gene TRBV5-1 combines with J gene TRBJ2-1; TRBD2 matches at 7 bases. Germline V lookup: CDR1 SGHRS, CDR2 YFSETQ. CDR3 length equals 17 residues. V lost 0 bases and J lost 9; bases outside the gene matches: 15. In DNA form, the CDR3 reads TGCGCCAGCAGCTTGGACGGAACGGCCCGACTAGCAAGTGAGCAGTTCTTC. This translates into CASSLDGTARLASEQFF.

V gene TRBV28 combines with J gene TRBJ2-1; TRBD2 agrees at 8 bases. The CDR3 loop spans 15 amino acids. With V trimmed by 5 bases and J by 0 bases, 3 bases remained unmatched. Germline V gene sequence: CDR1 MDHEN, CDR2 SYDVKM. CDR3 DNA sequence: TGTGCCAGCAGTATAGCGGGGAGCTCCTACAATGAGCAGTTCTTC. This sequence encodes CASSIAGSSYNEQFF.

The chain uses TRBV29-1 and TRBJ2-3, with D possibly matching TRBD2 (5 bases). From germline, CDR1 is SQVTM and CDR2 ANQGSEA. The CDR3 consists of 12 residues. V was clipped by 7 bases and J by 6 bases, with 14 bases between them. CDR3 nucleotide sequence: TGCAGCGCTAGCTGGACCGTGGATACGCAGTATTTT. Protein sequence: CSASWTVDTQYF.

The J gene is TRBJ2-1, the V gene TRBV4-3; D might be TRBD1 (6 bases). V was cut by 0 bases and J by 3 bases, with 9 bases left in between. This CDR3 region has 15 residues. Germline CDR1 reads LGHNA; CDR2 reads YSLEER. This CDR3 reads CASSQEARGYNEQFF. The CDR3, as DNA: TGCGCCAGCAGCCAAGAGGCCAGGGGCTACAATGAGCAGTTCTTC.

This clonotype was seen a handful of times. The chain links TRBV7-8 to TRBJ2-7; D perhaps matches TRBD2 (6 bases). The CDR3 spans 14 residues. Germline V CDR1 and CDR2: SGHVS, FQNEAQ. Trimming shortened V by 3 bases and J by 4 bases, and 13 bases separated the two germline ends. The CDR3 here is CASSLVVGGYEQYF. CDR3 nucleotides: TGTGCCAGCAGCTTGGTCGTGGGGGGATACGAGCAGTACTTC.

There are a few counts of this clonotype. V gene TRBV18 combines with J gene TRBJ2-1; unclear D gene. The CDR3 runs 12 residues. V was shortened by 3 bases and J by 7 bases, with 7 bases between the two germline ends. Germline CDR1 is KGHSH and CDR2 is LQKENI. DNA of the CDR3: TGTGCCAGCTCACCCTTTGGGAATGAGCAGTTCTTC. It yields the protein CASSPFGNEQFF.

This clonotype showed up just a few times. The chain is built from TRBV6-2 or TRBV6-3 and TRBJ1-2; D gene unclear. The ends were cut back, 2 bases at V and 2 bases at J, with 9 bases in the middle. This CDR3 region has 14 residues. Germline V gives CDR1 MNHEY, CDR2 SVGEGT. For the CDR3, the DNA is TGTGCCAGCAGTTACCGGTCCGTAAACTATGGCTACACCTTC. Translating gives CASSYRSVNYGYTF.